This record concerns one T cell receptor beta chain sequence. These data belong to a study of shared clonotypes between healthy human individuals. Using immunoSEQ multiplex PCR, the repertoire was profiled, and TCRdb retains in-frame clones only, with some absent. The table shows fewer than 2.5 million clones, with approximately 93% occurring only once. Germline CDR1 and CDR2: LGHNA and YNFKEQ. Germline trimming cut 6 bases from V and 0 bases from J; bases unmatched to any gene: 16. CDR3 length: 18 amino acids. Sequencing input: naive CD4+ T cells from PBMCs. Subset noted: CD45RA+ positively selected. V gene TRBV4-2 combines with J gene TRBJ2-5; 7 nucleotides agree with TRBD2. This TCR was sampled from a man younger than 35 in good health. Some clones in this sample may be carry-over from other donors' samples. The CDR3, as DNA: TGTGCCAGCAGTCACCCCTCCGCAGCGGGAAGGTACCAAGAGACCCAGTACTTC. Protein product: CASSHPSAAGRYQETQYF.